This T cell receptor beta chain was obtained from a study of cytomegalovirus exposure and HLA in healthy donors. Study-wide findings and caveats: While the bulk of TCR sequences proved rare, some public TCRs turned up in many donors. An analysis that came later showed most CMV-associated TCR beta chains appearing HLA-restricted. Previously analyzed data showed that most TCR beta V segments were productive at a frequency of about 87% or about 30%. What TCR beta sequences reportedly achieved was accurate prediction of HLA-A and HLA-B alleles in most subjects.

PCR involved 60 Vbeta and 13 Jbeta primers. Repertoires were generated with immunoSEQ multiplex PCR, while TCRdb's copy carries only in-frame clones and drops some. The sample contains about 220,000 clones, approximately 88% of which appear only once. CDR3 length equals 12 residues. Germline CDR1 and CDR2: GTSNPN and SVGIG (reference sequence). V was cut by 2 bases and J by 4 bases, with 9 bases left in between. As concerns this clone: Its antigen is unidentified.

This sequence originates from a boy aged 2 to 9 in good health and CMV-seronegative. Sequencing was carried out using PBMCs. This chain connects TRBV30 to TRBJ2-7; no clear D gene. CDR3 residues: CAWSHELYEQYF. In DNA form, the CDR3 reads TGTGCCTGGAGTCACGAGTTATACGAGCAGTACTTC.